The clone carrying this T cell receptor beta chain has a count of ten or more. As yet, its antigen is unknown. TCRdb re-derived calls from the reads in MiXCR, one entry per CDR3 protein. This sample has a few hundred thousand distinct CDR3 sequences; roughly 15% occur once, and the top ten carry 7% to 9.5%. The CDR3 is made up of 13 amino acids. V was pared by 4 bases and J by 13 bases, with 17 bases between. Germline V gene sequence: CDR1 SGHTA, CDR2 FQGNSA. The data stem from a study of T cell repertoires in cytomegalovirus infection. The study's findings and limits: HLA-C-restricted CMV-specific TCR beta clonotypes were dominant in the ex vivo response.

The V call is TRBV7-2, the J call TRBJ2-1; D is perhaps TRBD1 or TRBD2 (5 bases each). This clonotype was obtained from a human donor in good health (CMV status not recorded). Some clones in this sample may be carry-over from other donors' samples. Sequencing input: PBMCs. As DNA, the CDR3 is TGTGCCAGCAGCTCAGGGACCCTTTGGCAACAGTTCTTC. It specifies CASSSGTLWQQFF.